This T cell receptor beta chain was observed in a study of T-cell reconstitution after alpha-beta-depleted transplantation in children. Study observations and caveats: TCRbeta diversity was high at day 60 in some patients (a result of surviving recipient T cells and thymic progenitors). By about two months after transplant, alpha-beta T cells reportedly arose from several hundred graft clones that had expanded. Counts and diversity of T cells one year after transplant came mostly from newly produced T cells.

Construction of the TCRbeta library involved unique molecular identifiers. Using its own MiXCR run on the PCR reads, TCRdb lists one record per CDR3 protein. The sample consists of about 580,000 distinct CDR3 sequences, around 23% of them appearing once. The CDR3 contains 13 residues. Germline V lookup: CDR1 LGHDT, CDR2 YNNKEL (reference sequence). The V and J ends lost 0 bases and 9 bases respectively, with 10 bases between them. With regard to this clonotype: What it recognizes is unknown.

The V and J genes are TRBV3-1 and TRBJ2-3, with D hard to call. This TCR came from a boy younger than two who had a stem cell transplant for acute myeloid leukemia, so the T cells may come from the graft donor. Sequences were derived from PBMCs, mostly from graft donor cells, sampled 360 days after TCRalphabeta/CD19-depleted stem cell transplant. The CDR3 region is CASSQDLEDTQYF. The CDR3 DNA is TGTGCCAGCAGCCAAGATTTGGAAGACACGCAGTATTTT.